Listed below are T cell receptor beta chains from one sample, sequenced in a study of T cells in Graves' hyperthyroidism and ophthalmopathy. TCRdb re-called the multiplex PCR reads with MiXCR, one entry per CDR3 protein. The sample has hundreds of thousands of distinct CDR3 sequences, approximately 14% seen once; the top ten hold less than 15%. Sequencing was done on a sample of blood. Source of these receptors: a man aged 18 to 30 with Graves' ophthalmopathy. Both conserved end residues are part of each CDR3. A D gene is named only where the DNA matches it firmly. Where a row states a size, it is once, few, many or the class of an expanded clone; other rows omit it.

D gene: NA; V gene: TRBV7-8; J gene: TRBJ2-1; clone size: many; CDR3 DNA: TGTGCCAGCAGCTTAGTCGTGGGACTGAGCTCCTACAATGAGCAGTTCTTC; CDR3 protein: CASSLVVGLSSYNEQFF
D gene: TRBD2; V gene: TRBV5-1; J gene: TRBJ2-7; clone size: NA; CDR3 DNA: TGCGCCAGCAGCTCCGGGACTAGTCTCTACGAGCAGTACTTC; CDR3 protein: CASSSGTSLYEQYF
D gene: NA; V gene: TRBV29-1; J gene: TRBJ2-7; clone size: many; CDR3 DNA: TGCAGCGTTGGGAGGGTTGGATACTACGAGCAGTACTTC; CDR3 protein: CSVGRVGYYEQYF
D gene: NA; V gene: TRBV12-3/TRBV12-4; J gene: TRBJ2-7; clone size: many; CDR3 DNA: TGTGCCAGCAGTTTTAAGCTGGGTCCCGGCGAGCAGTACTTC; CDR3 protein: CASSFKLGPGEQYF
D gene: NA; V gene: TRBV6-1; J gene: TRBJ1-2; clone size: many; CDR3 DNA: TGTGCCAGCAGGCCCAATATCCTCAGGGTAGAGAGCTATGGCTACACCTTC; CDR3 protein: CASRPNILRVESYGYTF
D gene: NA; V gene: TRBV19; J gene: TRBJ2-5; clone size: NA; CDR3 DNA: TGTGCCAGTAGTTCCCTCGAGCTGGAGAAGACCCAGTACTTC; CDR3 protein: CASSSLELEKTQYF
D gene: TRBD2; V gene: TRBV10-1; J gene: TRBJ2-1; clone size: NA; CDR3 DNA: TGCGCCAGCAGTGAGAGCTCTAGCGGCCTCCGTGAGCAGTTCTTC; CDR3 protein: CASSESSSGLREQFF
D gene: NA; V gene: TRBV10-2; J gene: TRBJ2-7; clone size: few; CDR3 DNA: TGCGCCAGCAGTGGGGGGGTCTACGAGCAGTACTTC; CDR3 protein: CASSGGVYEQYF
D gene: TRBD2; V gene: TRBV7-9; J gene: TRBJ2-3; clone size: many; CDR3 DNA: TGTGCCAGCAGCCCCCCTAGCGGCTCTAGCACAGATACGCAGTATTTT; CDR3 protein: CASSPPSGSSTDTQYF
D gene: NA; V gene: TRBV3-1; J gene: TRBJ2-1; clone size: few; CDR3 DNA: TGTGCCAGCACCCAGGGGCTGGGGGGCTTCAATGAGCAGTTCTTC; CDR3 protein: CASTQGLGGFNEQFF
D gene: TRBD1; V gene: TRBV6-2/TRBV6-3; J gene: TRBJ2-7; clone size: NA; CDR3 DNA: TGTGCCACCACCCGGGACAGGGGATATTCCGAGCAGTACTTC; CDR3 protein: CATTRDRGYSEQYF
D gene: NA; V gene: TRBV2; J gene: TRBJ1-1; clone size: many; CDR3 DNA: TGTGCCAGCAGTGATCGGGGCTGGAACACTGAAGCTTTCTTT; CDR3 protein: CASSDRGWNTEAFF
D gene: TRBD1; V gene: TRBV6-1; J gene: TRBJ2-7; clone size: many; CDR3 DNA: TGTGCCAGCACCGGGCGGGACAGGGGGCGATACGAGCAGTACTTC; CDR3 protein: CASTGRDRGRYEQYF
D gene: NA; V gene: TRBV7-2; J gene: TRBJ2-7; clone size: many; CDR3 DNA: TGTGCCAGCAGCTTAGTTGGGCAGGGGGGCTACGAGCAGTACTTC; CDR3 protein: CASSLVGQGGYEQYF
D gene: NA; V gene: TRBV14; J gene: TRBJ1-4; clone size: few; CDR3 DNA: TGTGCCAGCAGTCAATTTAATGAAAAACTGTTTTTT; CDR3 protein: CASSQFNEKLFF
D gene: TRBD2; V gene: TRBV20-1; J gene: TRBJ2-1; clone size: many; CDR3 DNA: TGCAGCCCCTATAGCGGGAACAATGAGCAGTTCTTC; CDR3 protein: CSPYSGNNEQFF
D gene: TRBD2; V gene: TRBV19; J gene: TRBJ2-1; clone size: many; CDR3 DNA: TGTGCCAGTAGTATGGTGGGCGGGAGGGCTTACAATGAGCAGTTCTTC; CDR3 protein: CASSMVGGRAYNEQFF
D gene: NA; V gene: TRBV11-2; J gene: TRBJ2-7; clone size: once; CDR3 DNA: TGTGCCAGCAGCCTAGGGGGGCCCCCTGACGAGCAGTACTTC; CDR3 protein: CASSLGGPPDEQYF
D gene: NA; V gene: TRBV7-8; J gene: TRBJ2-1; clone size: NA; CDR3 DNA: TGTGCCAGCAGCCAGGGGGGGTCTCAGGATGAGCAGTTCTTC; CDR3 protein: CASSQGGSQDEQFF
D gene: NA; V gene: TRBV12-3/TRBV12-4; J gene: TRBJ2-1; clone size: many; CDR3 DNA: TGTGCCAGCAGTTCACACGAGGATAGCTCCTACAATGAGCAGTTCTTC; CDR3 protein: CASSSHEDSSYNEQFF
D gene: NA; V gene: TRBV18; J gene: TRBJ2-3; clone size: many; CDR3 DNA: TGTGCCAGCTCACCAGATTCTAGGTTCGCAGATACGCAGTATTTT; CDR3 protein: CASSPDSRFADTQYF
D gene: NA; V gene: TRBV5-1; J gene: TRBJ2-5; clone size: many; CDR3 DNA: TGCGCCAGCACCCAGGGGTACCAAGAGACCCAGTACTTC; CDR3 protein: CASTQGYQETQYF
D gene: TRBD2; V gene: TRBV7-2; J gene: TRBJ2-1; clone size: many; CDR3 DNA: TGTGCCAGCAGCGCGGGGGTAGCTGTAAATGAGCAGTTCTTC; CDR3 protein: CASSAGVAVNEQFF
D gene: NA; V gene: TRBV2; J gene: TRBJ1-5; clone size: many; CDR3 DNA: TGTGCCAGCAGTCCGGGCCCTGAGAATCAGCCCCAGCATTTT; CDR3 protein: CASSPGPENQPQHF
D gene: NA; V gene: TRBV7-9; J gene: TRBJ1-5; clone size: many; CDR3 DNA: TGTGCCAGCAGCTTAGGCAGCACAATACTTCAGCCCCAGCATTTT; CDR3 protein: CASSLGSTILQPQHF
D gene: NA; V gene: TRBV9; J gene: TRBJ2-3; clone size: NA; CDR3 DNA: TGTGCCAGCAGCGTAGGTCTACTAGCCTCAGATACGCAGTATTTT; CDR3 protein: CASSVGLLASDTQYF
D gene: NA; V gene: TRBV7-9; J gene: TRBJ1-2; clone size: few; CDR3 DNA: TGTGCCAGCAGCTTAGAGGACATCTACACCTTC; CDR3 protein: CASSLEDIYTF
D gene: TRBD1; V gene: TRBV4-1; J gene: TRBJ2-7; clone size: few; CDR3 DNA: TGCGCCAGCAGCCTCCCCCAGGGACAGGGGGGCTACGAGCAGTACTTC; CDR3 protein: CASSLPQGQGGYEQYF
D gene: NA; V gene: TRBV30; J gene: TRBJ1-1; clone size: many; CDR3 DNA: TGTGCCTGGCTGTCCAACACTGAAGCTTTCTTT; CDR3 protein: CAWLSNTEAFF
D gene: NA; V gene: TRBV5-1; J gene: TRBJ2-2; clone size: NA; CDR3 DNA: TGCGCCAGCAGCTTAGGACAGGGGTTTAGCGGGATCCATCTCACCGGGGAGCTGTTTTTT; CDR3 protein: CASSLGQGFSGIHLTGELFF
D gene: TRBD1; V gene: TRBV14; J gene: TRBJ1-1; clone size: NA; CDR3 DNA: TGTGCCAGCAGCAGAATTCCGACCAGGGGGCGAGGAAGTACTGAAGCTTTCTTT; CDR3 protein: CASSRIPTRGRGSTEAFF
D gene: NA; V gene: TRBV27; J gene: TRBJ2-7; clone size: many; CDR3 DNA: TGTGCCAGCAGTTTCTCAGCAGGATCCTACGAGCAGTACTTC; CDR3 protein: CASSFSAGSYEQYF
D gene: NA; V gene: TRBV6-2/TRBV6-3; J gene: TRBJ2-7; clone size: many; CDR3 DNA: TGTGCCAGCAGTTCTGGAGGGGGGGACTCCTACGAGCAGTACTTC; CDR3 protein: CASSSGGGDSYEQYF
D gene: NA; V gene: TRBV30; J gene: TRBJ2-5; clone size: many; CDR3 DNA: TGTGCCTACGGACTAACCGAAGAGACCCAGTACTTC; CDR3 protein: CAYGLTEETQYF
D gene: TRBD2; V gene: TRBV20-1; J gene: TRBJ2-7; clone size: many; CDR3 DNA: TGCAGTGCTAGAGGGGCTAGCGGTGCCTACGAGCAGTACTTC; CDR3 protein: CSARGASGAYEQYF